This entry lists 8 T cell receptor beta chains sequenced from one sample in a study of response to subunit inactivated influenza vaccine. TCRdb re-called the RT-PCR reads with MiXCR, one entry per CDR3 protein. The sample consists of about 520,000 distinct CDR3 sequences, approximately 7.2% of them appearing once. The sequencing used PBMCs from blood, collected about 24 months after vaccination. These receptors all come from a man between 45 and 75 years old who received an inactivated influenza vaccine.

The chain employs TRBV5-4 and TRBJ2-1, with 14 positions matching TRBD2. This CDR3 contains 16 residues. Trimming cost V 4 bases and J 3 bases; bases outside gene matches: 3. The germline V gene has CDR1 SGHNT and CDR2 YYREEE (reference sequence). The chain's CDR3 is CASSTGTSGGYNEQFF. The DNA of the CDR3 is TGTGCCAGCAGCACCGGGACTAGCGGGGGCTACAATGAGCAGTTCTTC.

V gene TRBV4-2 combines with J gene TRBJ2-1, with D perhaps assigned TRBD1 or TRBD2 (5 bases each). Trimming stripped 4 bases from V and 9 bases from J, with 22 bases between. This CDR3 has 16 amino acids. Germline V lookup: CDR1 LGHNA, CDR2 YNFKEQ. The CDR3 region has the DNA TGTGCCAGCAGCCCCCTTGGGGACCTCGCCTCCCCTGAGCAGTTCTTC. Its protein product is CASSPLGDLASPEQFF.

J is TRBJ2-7 and V is TRBV6-1; tentatively, D is TRBD1 (6 bases). The CDR3 has 13 amino acids. Germline lookup yields CDR1 MNHNS and CDR2 SASEGT. Trimming shortened V by 10 bases and J by 4 bases, and 17 bases separated the two germline ends. In nucleotides, the CDR3 is TGTGCCACCCACGGGGTAGGGGGATACGAGCAGTACTTC. As protein: CATHGVGGYEQYF.

This clonotype has a count of ten or more. The chain employs TRBV24-1 and TRBJ2-1; the match to TRBD2 covers 8 bases. There are 15 residues in the CDR3. Trimming at V came to 2 bases and at J to 9 bases, leaving 8 bases not matched to a gene. Germline V gene data show CDR1 as KGHDR and CDR2 as SFDVKD. The CDR3, as DNA: TGTGCCACCAGTGATTCCTCGGGAGGGCCAGGTGAGCAGTTCTTC. This gives the protein CATSDSSGGPGEQFF.

This clonotype has a count of ten or more. The V and J genes are TRBV4-1 and TRBJ2-3; D is undetermined. CDR3 length equals 13 residues. Trimming stripped 4 bases from V and 1 base from J, with 6 bases between. Per the germline V gene, CDR1 is MGHRA and CDR2 is YSYEKL. CDR3: CASSPLGTDTQYF. In DNA form, the CDR3 reads TGCGCCAGCAGCCCCCTGGGCACAGATACGCAGTATTTT.

This clonotype was recorded a few times. V and J are TRBV29-1 and TRBJ1-5, with 10 bases identical to TRBD1. The junction had 9 bases not matched to a gene; V was cut back by 6 bases and J by 7 bases. From germline, CDR1 is SQVTM and CDR2 ANQGSEA. This CDR3 has 14 amino acids. The DNA for the CDR3 is TGCAGCGTCGCTTCCGGGACAGGGGAACAGCCCCAGCATTTT. This encodes CSVASGTGEQPQHF. Together with reference TRBV29-1 and TRBJ1-5, the CDR3 gives the full variable domain: SAVISQKPSRDICQRGTSLTIQCQVDSQVTMMFWYRQQPGQSLTLIATANQGSEATYESGFVIDKFPISRPNLTFSTLTVSNMSPEDSSIYLCSVASGTGEQPQHFGDGTRLSIL.

This clonotype was counted at least ten times. V gene TRBV20-1 combines with J gene TRBJ1-5; no reliable D call. The CDR3 has 15 residues. Germline V lookup: CDR1 DFQATT, CDR2 SNEGSKA (reference sequence). V was trimmed by 0 bases and J by 6 bases, leaving 15 bases between them. The CDR3 nucleotides read TGCAGTGCTAGAGATCTAAGCACAGTTGGTCAGCCCCAGCATTTT. Translating it yields CSARDLSTVGQPQHF.

The V and J genes are TRBV12-3 or TRBV12-4 and TRBJ1-5; D remains unclear. Trimming stripped 8 bases from V and 2 bases from J, with 10 bases between. The CDR3 has 13 residues. Here the CDR3 reads CASGTAGNQPQHF. The DNA of the CDR3 is TGTGCCAGCGGCACAGCGGGCAATCAGCCCCAGCATTTT.